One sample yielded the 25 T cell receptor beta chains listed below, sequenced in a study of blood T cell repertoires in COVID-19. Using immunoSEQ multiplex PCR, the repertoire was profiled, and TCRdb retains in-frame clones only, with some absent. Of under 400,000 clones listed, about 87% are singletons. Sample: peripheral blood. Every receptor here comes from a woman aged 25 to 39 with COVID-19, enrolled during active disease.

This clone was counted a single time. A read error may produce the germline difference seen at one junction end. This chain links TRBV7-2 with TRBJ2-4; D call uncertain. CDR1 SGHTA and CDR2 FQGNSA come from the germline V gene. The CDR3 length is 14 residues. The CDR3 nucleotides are TGTGCCAGCACCTTAAGGAGTGCCAAAAACATTCAGTACTTC. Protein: CASTLRSAKNIQYF.

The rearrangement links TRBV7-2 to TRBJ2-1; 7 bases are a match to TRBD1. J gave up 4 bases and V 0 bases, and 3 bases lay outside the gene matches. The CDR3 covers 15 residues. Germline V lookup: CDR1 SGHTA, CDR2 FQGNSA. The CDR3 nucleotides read TGTGCCAGCAGCTTAGCCGGGACAGAATACAATGAGCAGTTCTTC. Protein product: CASSLAGTEYNEQFF.

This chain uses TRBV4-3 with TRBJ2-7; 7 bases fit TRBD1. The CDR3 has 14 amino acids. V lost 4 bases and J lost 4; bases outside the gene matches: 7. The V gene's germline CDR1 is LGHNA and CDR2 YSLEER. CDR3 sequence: CASSPATGQYEQYF. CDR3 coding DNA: TGCGCCAGCAGCCCGGCGACAGGGCAGTACGAGCAGTACTTC.

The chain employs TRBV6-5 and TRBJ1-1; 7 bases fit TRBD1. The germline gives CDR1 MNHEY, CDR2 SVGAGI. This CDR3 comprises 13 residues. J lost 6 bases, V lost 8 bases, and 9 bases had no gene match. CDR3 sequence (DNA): TGTGCCAGCGACAGGGAAGGTACGTCTGAAGCTTTCTTT. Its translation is CASDREGTSEAFF.

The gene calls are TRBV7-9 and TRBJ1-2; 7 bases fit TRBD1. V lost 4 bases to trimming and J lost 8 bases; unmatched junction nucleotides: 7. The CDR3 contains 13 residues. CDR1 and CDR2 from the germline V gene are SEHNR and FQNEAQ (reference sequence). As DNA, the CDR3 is TGTGCCAGCAGCTCAGAAACAGGGGAGGGCTACACCTTC. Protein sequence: CASSSETGEGYTF.

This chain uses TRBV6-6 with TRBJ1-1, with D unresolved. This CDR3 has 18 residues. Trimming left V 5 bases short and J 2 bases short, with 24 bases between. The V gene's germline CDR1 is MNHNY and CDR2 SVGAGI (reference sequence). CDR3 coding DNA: TGTGCCAGCAGTCCCCTTCCCCTAGGGAGTTCCTCAAACACTGAAGCTTTCTTT. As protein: CASSPLPLGSSSNTEAFF.

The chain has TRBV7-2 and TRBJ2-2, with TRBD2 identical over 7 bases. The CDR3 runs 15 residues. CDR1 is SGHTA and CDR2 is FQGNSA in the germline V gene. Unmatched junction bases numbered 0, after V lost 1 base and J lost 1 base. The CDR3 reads CASSLGGGNTGELFF. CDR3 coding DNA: TGTGCCAGCAGCTTAGGCGGGGGGAACACCGGGGAGCTGTTTTTT.

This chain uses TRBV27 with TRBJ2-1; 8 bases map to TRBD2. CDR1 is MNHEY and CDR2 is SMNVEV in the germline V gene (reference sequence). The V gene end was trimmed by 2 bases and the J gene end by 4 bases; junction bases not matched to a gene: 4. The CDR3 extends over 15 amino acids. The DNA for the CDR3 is TGTGCCAGCAGTTTAAATAGCGGGATTTACAATGAGCAGTTCTTC. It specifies CASSLNSGIYNEQFF.

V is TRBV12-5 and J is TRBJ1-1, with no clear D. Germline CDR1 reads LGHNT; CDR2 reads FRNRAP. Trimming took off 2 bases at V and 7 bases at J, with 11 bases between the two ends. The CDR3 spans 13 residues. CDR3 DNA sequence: TGTGCTAGTGGTTTGTTGACCGGAGGTGAAGCTTTCTTT. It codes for CASGLLTGGEAFF.

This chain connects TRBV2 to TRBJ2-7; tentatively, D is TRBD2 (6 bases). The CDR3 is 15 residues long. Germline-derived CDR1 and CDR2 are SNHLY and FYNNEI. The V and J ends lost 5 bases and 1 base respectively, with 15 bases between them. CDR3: CASSLGTYPSYEQYF. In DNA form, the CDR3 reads TGTGCCAGCAGTCTTGGGACTTATCCTTCCTACGAGCAGTACTTC.

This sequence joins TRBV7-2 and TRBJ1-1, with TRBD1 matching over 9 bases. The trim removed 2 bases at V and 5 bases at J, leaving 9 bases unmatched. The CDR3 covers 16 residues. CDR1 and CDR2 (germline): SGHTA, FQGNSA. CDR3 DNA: TGTGCCAGCAGCTTACGTGCTGGGACAGGGCCTACTGAAGCTTTCTTT. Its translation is CASSLRAGTGPTEAFF.

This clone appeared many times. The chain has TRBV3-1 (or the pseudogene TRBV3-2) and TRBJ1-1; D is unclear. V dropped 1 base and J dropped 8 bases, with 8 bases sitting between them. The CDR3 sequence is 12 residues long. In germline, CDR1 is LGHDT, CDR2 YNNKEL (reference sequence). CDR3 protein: CASSQGRLEAFF. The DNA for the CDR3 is TGTGCCAGCAGCCAAGGGCGGCTCGAAGCTTTCTTT.

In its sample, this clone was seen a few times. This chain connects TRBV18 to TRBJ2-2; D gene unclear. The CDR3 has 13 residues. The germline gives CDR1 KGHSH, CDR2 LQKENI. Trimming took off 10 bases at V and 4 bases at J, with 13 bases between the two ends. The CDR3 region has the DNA TGTGCCACCGCACAAATCTCCACCGGGGAGCTGTTTTTT. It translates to CATAQISTGELFF.

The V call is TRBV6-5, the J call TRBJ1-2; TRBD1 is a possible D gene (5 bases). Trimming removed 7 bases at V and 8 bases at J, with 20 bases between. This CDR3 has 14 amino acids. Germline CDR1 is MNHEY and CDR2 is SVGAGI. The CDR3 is CASTQGLRGGGYTF. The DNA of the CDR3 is TGTGCCAGCACCCAGGGACTCCGGGGTGGCGGCTACACCTTC.

In nucleotides, the CDR3 is TGTGCCAGCAGTGTTTTATTGGGACAGGGGAATGAGCAGTTCTTC. Its protein is CASSVLLGQGNEQFF. J is TRBJ2-1 and V is TRBV6-4, with 10 bases lining up with TRBD1. Trimming at V came to 4 bases and at J to 7 bases, leaving 7 bases not matched to a gene. Germline assignment: CDR1 MRHNA and CDR2 SNTAGT. The CDR3 sequence is 15 residues long.

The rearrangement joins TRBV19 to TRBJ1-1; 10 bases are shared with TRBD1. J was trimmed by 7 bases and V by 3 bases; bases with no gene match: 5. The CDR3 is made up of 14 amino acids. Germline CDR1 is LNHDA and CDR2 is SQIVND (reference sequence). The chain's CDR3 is CASSMDRGFGEAFF. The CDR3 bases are TGTGCCAGTAGTATGGACAGGGGGTTTGGTGAAGCTTTCTTT.

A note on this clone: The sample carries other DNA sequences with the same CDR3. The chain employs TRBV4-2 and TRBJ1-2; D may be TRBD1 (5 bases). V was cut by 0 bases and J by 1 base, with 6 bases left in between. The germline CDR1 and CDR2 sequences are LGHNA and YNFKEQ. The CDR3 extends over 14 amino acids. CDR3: CASSQDQGNYGYTF. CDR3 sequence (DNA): TGTGCCAGCAGCCAAGACCAGGGTAACTATGGCTACACCTTC.

CDR3 in DNA: TGTGCCGGAGAAGGGCCAGGGCCACGATCACCCCTCCACTTT. Translation gives CAGEGPGPRSPLHF. The chain carries TRBV6-6 and TRBJ1-6; D may be TRBD1 (5 bases). V lost 11 bases and J lost 10, with 21 bases in between. Germline CDR1 reads MNHNY; CDR2 reads SVGAGI (reference sequence). This CDR3 is built from 14 residues.

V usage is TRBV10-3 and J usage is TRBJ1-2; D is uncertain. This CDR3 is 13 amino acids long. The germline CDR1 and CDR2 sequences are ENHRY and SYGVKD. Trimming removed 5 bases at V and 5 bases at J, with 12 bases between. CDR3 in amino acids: CAISKEGSYGYTF. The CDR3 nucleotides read TGTGCCATCAGTAAGGAGGGATCTTATGGCTACACCTTC.

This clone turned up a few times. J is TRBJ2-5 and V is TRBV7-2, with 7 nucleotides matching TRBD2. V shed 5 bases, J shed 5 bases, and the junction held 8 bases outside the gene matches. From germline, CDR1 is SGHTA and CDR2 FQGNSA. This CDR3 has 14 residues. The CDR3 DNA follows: TGTGCCAGCAGCGCCGATCTGGGGGGGGAGACCCAGTACTTC. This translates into CASSADLGGETQYF. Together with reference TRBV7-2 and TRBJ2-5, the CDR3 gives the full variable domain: GAGVSQSPSNKVTEKGKDVELRCDPISGHTALYWYRQSLGQGLEFLIYFQGNSAPDKSGLPSDRFSAERTGGSVSTLTIQRTQQEDSAVYLCASSADLGGETQYFGPGTRLLVL.

The CDR3 DNA is TGTGCCAGCAGCCTGGGAGGGGGAAGCAATCAGCCCCAGCATTTT. Translating gives CASSLGGGSNQPQHF. V and J are TRBV7-9 and TRBJ1-5; the D gene is possibly TRBD1 (6 bases). The CDR3 is 15 residues long. V lost 5 bases, J lost 1 base, and 12 bases lay in between. Germline V gives CDR1 SEHNR, CDR2 FQNEAQ (reference sequence).

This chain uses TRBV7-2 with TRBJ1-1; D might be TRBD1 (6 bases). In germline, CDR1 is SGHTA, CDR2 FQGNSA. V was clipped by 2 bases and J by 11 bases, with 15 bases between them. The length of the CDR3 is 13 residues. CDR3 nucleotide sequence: TGTGCCAGCAGCTTATCTCCAGGGGCCGATGCTTTCTTT. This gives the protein CASSLSPGADAFF.

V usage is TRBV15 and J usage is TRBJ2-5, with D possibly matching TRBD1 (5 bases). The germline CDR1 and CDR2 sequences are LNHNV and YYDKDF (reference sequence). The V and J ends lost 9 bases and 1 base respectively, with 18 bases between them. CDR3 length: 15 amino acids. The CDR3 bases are TGTGCCACAACAAGACAGACGGGTTCCCAAGAGACCCAGTACTTC. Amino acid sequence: CATTRQTGSQETQYF.

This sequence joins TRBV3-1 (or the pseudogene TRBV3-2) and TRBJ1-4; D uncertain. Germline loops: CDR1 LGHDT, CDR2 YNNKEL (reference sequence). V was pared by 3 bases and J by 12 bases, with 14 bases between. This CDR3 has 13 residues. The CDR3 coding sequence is TGTGCCAGCAGCCATGATGTTTGGGGAGAACTGTTTTTT. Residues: CASSHDVWGELFF.

CDR3 loop: CASSSAGGRSEQFF. The CDR3 coding sequence is TGTGCCAGCAGTTCGGCAGGGGGCAGGAGTGAGCAGTTCTTC. The V gene is TRBV7-3, the J gene TRBJ2-1, with TRBD1 identical over 8 bases. CDR1 is SGHTA and CDR2 is FQGTGA in the germline V gene. The J segment lost 9 bases and the V segment lost 6 bases, leaving 10 bases of the junction unmatched. The CDR3 is 14 amino acids.